The 21 T cell receptor beta chains below come from one sample, sequenced in a study of CD8 T cells in Susac syndrome. An amount of RNA that ranged from 0.5 to 1 ug was reverse transcribed with random hexamers. One entry per CDR3 protein results from TCRdb running MiXCR on the immunoSEQ multiplex PCR reads. The table has a few hundred thousand distinct CDR3 sequences, roughly 96% seen once. Material: CD4+ T cells from PBMCs. These receptors all come from a human donor with multiple sclerosis.

This chain joins TRBV23-1 and TRBJ1-5; D is unclear. TRBV23-1 is labeled an ORF, and its function is uncertain. V was pared by 1 base and J by 5 bases, with 18 bases between. The CDR3 is 17 amino acids. The CDR3 reads CASSQLLAGGYDQPQHF. The CDR3 nucleotides are TGCGCCAGCAGTCAATTATTGGCCGGCGGCTACGATCAGCCCCAGCATTTT.

J is TRBJ2-3 and V is TRBV20-1; D is unclear. Germline V gene data show CDR1 as DFQATT and CDR2 as SNEGSKA (reference sequence). V lost 3 bases, J lost 2 bases, and 9 bases lay in between. This CDR3 has 13 residues. CDR3 bases: TGCAGTGCTAGGTTGGAGACCACAGATACGCAGTATTTT. This codes for CSARLETTDTQYF.

The gene calls are TRBV12-3 or TRBV12-4 and TRBJ2-1, with D tentatively TRBD2 (5 bases). V lost 7 bases, J lost 6 bases, and 10 bases lay in between. The CDR3 extends over 12 amino acids. The CDR3 coding sequence is TGTGCCAGCACCTCGGAGGCCAATGAGCAGTTCTTC. This translates into CASTSEANEQFF.

The chain has TRBV27 and TRBJ1-1; TRBD1 might be the D (6 bases). Germline V gene data show CDR1 as MNHEY and CDR2 as SMNVEV (reference sequence). V was trimmed by 3 bases and J by 4 bases, leaving 12 bases between them. The CDR3 has 14 amino acids. The chain's CDR3 is CASSFSGARTEAFF. The CDR3 DNA is TGTGCCAGCAGTTTCTCAGGGGCTCGCACTGAAGCTTTCTTT.

The chain is built from TRBV19 and TRBJ1-2, with D possibly matching TRBD1 (5 bases). The germline gives CDR1 LNHDA, CDR2 SQIVND (reference sequence). The CDR3 is 13 amino acids. The V gene lost 11 bases and the J gene lost 9 bases, with 22 bases spanning the gap. This CDR3 is CASLPDGGYSYTF. Written as DNA, the CDR3 is TGTGCCTCACTACCGGATGGGGGGTATAGCTACACCTTC.

CDR3 residues: CAWSVRGAQGAFF. The CDR3 DNA reads as TGTGCCTGGAGTGTACGGGGGGCGCAAGGGGCTTTCTTT. The rearrangement uses TRBV30 and TRBJ1-1, with D perhaps matching TRBD1 (6 bases). The V end was cut by 0 bases, the J end by 11 bases, with 16 bases between. Per germline, CDR1 GTSNPN and CDR2 SVGIG (reference sequence). This CDR3 contains 13 residues.

The chain carries TRBV25-1 and TRBJ2-7; 8 bases match TRBD2. This CDR3 is built from 15 residues. Germline V gene data show CDR1 as MGHDK and CDR2 as SYGVNS. V shed 2 bases, J shed 6 bases, and the junction held 9 bases outside the gene matches. CDR3 nucleotide sequence: TGTGCCAGCAGTGAAGGAAAGAGCGGGAGCCCCGAGCAGTACTTC. Encoded protein: CASSEGKSGSPEQYF.

The J gene is TRBJ1-5, the V gene TRBV5-3; no clear D gene. TRBV5-3 is an ORF; its function is uncertain. V shed 1 base and J shed 4 bases, with 15 bases lying between them. The CDR3 is 16 amino acids. CDR3 amino acids: CARSLFSTLRNQPQHF. The CDR3 DNA reads as TGTGCCAGAAGCTTGTTCAGCACACTCCGGAATCAGCCCCAGCATTTT.

The chain uses TRBV7-2 and TRBJ2-3; tentatively, D is TRBD1 or TRBD2 (6 bases each). The germline V gene has CDR1 SGHTA and CDR2 FQGNSA. This CDR3 has 12 residues. V gave up 11 bases and J gave up 2 bases, with 11 bases separating them. DNA for the CDR3: TGTGCCGGAAGGGGGGACACAGATACGCAGTATTTT. Translating it yields CAGRGDTDTQYF.

V usage is TRBV7-6 and J usage is TRBJ2-5; D possibly matches TRBD1 or TRBD2 (5 bases each). CDR3 size: 15 residues. Germline CDR1 is SGHVS and CDR2 is FNYEAQ. V was shortened by 5 bases and J by 5 bases, with 18 bases between the two germline ends. The CDR3 loop is CASSPLGAGGETQYF. The CDR3, as DNA: TGTGCCAGCAGCCCCCTCGGGGCAGGCGGGGAGACCCAGTACTTC.

The V gene is TRBV9, the J gene TRBJ2-1; 9 bases map to TRBD2. Germline assignment: CDR1 SGDLS and CDR2 YYNGEE. J gave up 3 bases and V 5 bases, and 12 bases lay outside the gene matches. The CDR3 runs 17 residues. CDR3 DNA: TGTGCCAGCAGTCCTAGGGGGGCTAGCGGGAACTACAATGAGCAGTTCTTC. Its translation is CASSPRGASGNYNEQFF.

This chain connects TRBV27 to TRBJ1-6; TRBD1 aligns across 7 bases. The CDR3 sequence is 15 residues long. V shed 7 bases, J shed 15 bases, and the junction held 18 bases outside the gene matches. CDR1 MNHEY and CDR2 SMNVEV come from the germline V gene (reference sequence). The CDR3 loop is CASKSAFRDREFLHF. The CDR3 coding sequence is TGTGCCAGCAAAAGCGCGTTCCGGGACAGAGAGTTCCTCCACTTT.

This clonotype was seen a single time. V is TRBV12-3 or TRBV12-4 and J is TRBJ2-7; TRBD1 matches 7 bases. The CDR3 is 14 amino acids. V dropped 7 bases and J dropped 1; count of bases not matched to a gene: 7. In DNA, the CDR3 is TGTGCCAGCAACCGACAGGGACCGTCCTACGAGCAGTACTTC. This gives the protein CASNRQGPSYEQYF.

Here the CDR3 DNA reads TGTGCCAGCAGCTTGGGCAGGCCGGAGACCCAGTACTTC. This gives the protein CASSLGRPETQYF. This chain links TRBV5-6 with TRBJ2-5; D unclear. With 0 bases removed from V and 5 bases from J, the gap between germline ends came to 8 bases. The CDR3 length is 13 residues. The germline CDR1 and CDR2 sequences are SGHDT and YYEEEE.

V usage is TRBV7-8 and J usage is TRBJ2-7; D assignment may be TRBD1 or TRBD2 (5 bases each). This CDR3 contains 14 residues. V was shortened by 5 bases and J by 4 bases, with 15 bases between the two germline ends. CDR1 is SGHVS, CDR2 FQNEAQ, per germline. As DNA, the CDR3 is TGTGCCAGCAGCCCAAGAGGGGTTGCGTACGAGCAGTACTTC. Its translation is CASSPRGVAYEQYF. The full variable domain, its missing parts supplied by reference TRBV7-8 and TRBJ2-7, is GAGVSQSPRYKVAKRGQDVALRCDPISGHVSLFWYQQALGQGPEFLTYFQNEAQLDKSGLPSDRFFAERPEGSVSTLKIQRTQQEDSAVYLCASSPRGVAYEQYFGPGTRLTVT.

The rearrangement links TRBV18 to TRBJ1-2; D gene uncertain. The V gene lost 0 bases and the J gene lost 4 bases, with 6 bases spanning the gap. From germline, CDR1 is KGHSH and CDR2 LQKENI. The CDR3 contains 13 residues. CDR3 amino acids: CASSPPIGYGYTF. CDR3 coding DNA: TGTGCCAGCTCACCACCGATCGGCTATGGCTACACCTTC.

The chain is built from TRBV5-6 and TRBJ2-7; D is undetermined. The germline V gene encodes CDR1 SGHDT and CDR2 YYEEEE. The CDR3 spans 15 residues. Trimming took off 7 bases at V and 2 bases at J, with 19 bases between the two ends. The CDR3 protein is CASALRGGPTYEQYF. Written as DNA, the CDR3 is TGTGCCAGCGCCCTTCGAGGCGGACCAACCTACGAGCAGTACTTC.

The chain links TRBV27 to TRBJ1-2, with D possibly TRBD1 on 6 matching bases. V dropped 4 bases and J dropped 8 bases, with 14 bases sitting between them. The germline V gene encodes CDR1 MNHEY and CDR2 SMNVEV (reference sequence). CDR3 size: 13 residues. In DNA form, the CDR3 reads TGTGCCAGCAGTTATCAGGGGTATCGAGGCTACACCTTC. Protein sequence: CASSYQGYRGYTF.

The J gene is TRBJ1-1, the V gene TRBV27, with D possibly TRBD1 on 5 matching bases. This CDR3 is 14 amino acids long. V was pared by 3 bases and J by 0 bases, with 8 bases between. Germline values: CDR1 MNHEY, CDR2 SMNVEV (reference sequence). The CDR3, as DNA: TGTGCCAGCAGTTTCGAGGGGTTGAACACTGAAGCTTTCTTT. It translates to CASSFEGLNTEAFF.

With respect to this clonotype: The missing conserved phenylalanine or tryptophan at the end of this CDR3 makes a read error likely. Because the CDR3's place on the DNA is in doubt, the DNA is left out and the CDR3 is given as listed by TCRdb. This chain's CDR3 is CASSDPPRQGAL. This rearrangement joins TRBV2 to TRBJ1-2; the table's D call of TRBD1 was not tested on the DNA. Germline V gene data show CDR1 as SNHLY and CDR2 as FYNNEI. The CDR3 length is 12 residues, termini included.

CDR3 nucleotides: TGCAGTGCTAGGCCGGCAGCGAACACTGAAGCTTTCTTT. It yields the protein CSARPAANTEAFF. The chain uses TRBV20-1 and TRBJ1-1; D gene unclear. CDR1 is DFQATT, CDR2 SNEGSKA, per germline (reference sequence). The V end was cut by 3 bases, the J end by 1 base, with 9 bases between. The CDR3 has 13 amino acids.